A single sample gave rise to the 29 T cell receptor beta chains below, sequenced in a study of T cells in Graves' hyperthyroidism and ophthalmopathy. Amplification targeted TCR beta CDR3 regions from RNA transcripts. The HTBI primer set served for first-round RT-PCR of the TCR CDR3. TCRdb redid the calling of the multiplex PCR reads with MiXCR, one entry per CDR3 protein. The repertoire holds 750,000 to 950,000 distinct CDR3 sequences, with 38% as singletons. Sequencing input: blood. The receptors come from a man between 18 and 29 years old with Graves' hyperthyroidism.

This clonotype was seen at least ten times. V and J are TRBV7-9 and TRBJ2-7; TRBD1 agrees at 8 bases. Germline CDR1 is SEHNR and CDR2 is FQNEAQ (reference sequence). The CDR3 sequence is 12 residues long. The V segment lost 8 bases and the J segment 5 bases; nucleotides outside the gene matches: 5. CDR3 in amino acids: CASGQGIHEQYF. The CDR3 region has the DNA TGTGCCAGCGGACAGGGAATCCACGAGCAGTACTTC.

This clonotype has a handful of counts. J is TRBJ1-1 and V is TRBV20-1; D is perhaps TRBD1 (5 bases). The V and J ends lost 4 bases and 5 bases respectively, with 17 bases between them. The CDR3 length is 14 residues. The germline V gene has CDR1 DFQATT and CDR2 SNEGSKA (reference sequence). CDR3 DNA sequence: TGCAGTGCTAAATCCGGGTCACCAGGGACTGAAGCTTTCTTT. Amino acids: CSAKSGSPGTEAFF.

DNA for the CDR3: TGTGCCAGCAGCTTAGATGGTTTTGGGGGACCCCACACCGGGGAGCTGTTTTTT. Translating it yields CASSLDGFGGPHTGELFF. The chain links TRBV11-2 to TRBJ2-2, with D perhaps being TRBD1 or TRBD2 (5 bases each). The germline V gene encodes CDR1 SGHAT and CDR2 FQNNGV. CDR3 size: 18 residues. Trimming left V 0 bases short and J 3 bases short, with 17 bases between.

In the case of this clonotype: A much larger clone differs by one base, so this may be a read error. The rearrangement uses TRBV29-1 and TRBJ1-1; no clear D gene. The CDR3 covers 11 residues. CDR1 and CDR2 from the germline V gene are SQVTM and ANQGSEA. The V gene lost 4 bases and the J gene lost 11 bases, with 14 bases spanning the gap. Here the CDR3 reads CSVGTDHGAFF. Written as DNA, the CDR3 is TGCAGCGTTGGGACGGACCACGGGGCTTTCTTT.

This clonotype occurred many times. The chain has TRBV20-1 and TRBJ1-5; the D is unclear. V lost 6 bases, J lost 4 bases, and 16 bases lay in between. The CDR3 consists of 14 residues. The germline CDR1 and CDR2 sequences are DFQATT and SNEGSKA (reference sequence). This CDR3 reads CSAEEGLGNQPQHF. The CDR3 bases are TGCAGTGCGGAAGAAGGCTTGGGGAATCAGCCCCAGCATTTT.

The J gene is TRBJ2-5, the V gene TRBV29-1, with D hard to call. The CDR3 is 13 amino acids. CDR1 is SQVTM, CDR2 ANQGSEA, per germline. Deletions cut 7 bases from V and 5 bases from J, with 17 bases between. CDR3 in DNA: TGCAGCGGGATCCACCCCGGTGTGGAGACCCAGTACTTC. Its protein is CSGIHPGVETQYF.

The chain has TRBV5-1 and TRBJ1-3; the D gene is possibly TRBD1 (5 bases). The V gene's germline CDR1 is SGHRS and CDR2 YFSETQ. This CDR3 comprises 14 residues. With 2 bases removed from V and 4 bases from J, the gap between germline ends came to 10 bases. The CDR3 DNA reads TGCGCCAGCAGCTTAGAATGGGACGGAAACACCATATATTTT. Its translation is CASSLEWDGNTIYF. The whole variable domain, filled in from reference TRBV5-1 and TRBJ1-3, reads KAGVTQTPRYLIKTRGQQVTLSCSPISGHRSVSWYQQTPGQGLQFLFEYFSETQRNKGNFPGRFSGRQFSNSRSEMNVSTLELGDSALYLCASSLEWDGNTIYFGEGSWLTVV.

This clonotype showed up many times. V is TRBV2 and J is TRBJ2-7, with 7 bases matching TRBD2. The CDR3 has 14 residues. Germline V gene data show CDR1 as SNHLY and CDR2 as FYNNEI. The V gene end was trimmed by 7 bases and the J gene end by 0 bases; junction bases not matched to a gene: 6. The CDR3 is CASTGGLSSYEQYF. The CDR3 bases are TGTGCCAGCACGGGAGGCTTGAGCTCCTACGAGCAGTACTTC.

About this clonotype itself: Just one base apart from a much larger clone, this may be a read error. The chain has TRBV20-1 and TRBJ1-1; no reliable D call. The CDR3 has 14 amino acids. Germline V gives CDR1 DFQATT, CDR2 SNEGSKA (reference sequence). Between the trimmed V and J ends, which lost 2 bases and 0 bases, there was a span of 10 bases. CDR3 loop: CSARLSSLNTEAFF. The CDR3 bases are TGCAGTGCTAGATTGAGTAGCCTGAACACTGAAGCTTTCTTT.

This clonotype was counted ten times or more. The chain joins TRBV7-3 to TRBJ2-2; weak D call: TRBD2 (6 bases). Germline CDR1 and CDR2: SGHTA and FQGTGA. This CDR3 spans 15 amino acids. Trimming left V 5 bases short and J 5 bases short, with 15 bases between. The DNA for the CDR3 is TGTGCCAGCAGCCCATCCGCGGGATGGACCGGGGAGCTGTTTTTT. It specifies CASSPSAGWTGELFF.

This clonotype was counted only a few times. One end of the junction does not line up with germline, which may come from a read error. The CDR3 here is CASSQAPAGGAETQYF. The CDR3 DNA is TGCGCCAGCAGCCAGGCGCCCGCGGGAGGCGCGGAGACCCAGTACTTC. The chain recombines TRBV7-9 with TRBJ2-5, with 8 bases lining up with TRBD2. Germline values: CDR1 SEHNR, CDR2 FQNEAQ (reference sequence). The CDR3 extends over 16 amino acids. Complete variable domain (other parts from reference TRBV7-9 and TRBJ2-5): DTGVSQNPRHKITKRGQNVTFRCDPISEHNRLYWYRQTLGQGPEFLTYFQNEAQLEKSRLLSDRFSAERPKGSFSTLEIQRTEQGDSAMYLCASSQAPAGGAETQYFGPGTRLLVL.

This clonotype was counted many times. The chain uses TRBV29-1 and TRBJ1-4; no definite D call. Per germline, CDR1 SQVTM and CDR2 ANQGSEA. The CDR3 extends over 12 amino acids. Trimming removed 4 bases from V and 8 bases from J, with 11 bases in between. The CDR3 here is CSVARGSEKLFF. The CDR3 DNA reads TGCAGCGTTGCGCGGGGTAGCGAAAAACTGTTTTTT.

This clonotype has at least ten counts. The chain carries TRBV19 and TRBJ1-1; D possibly corresponds to TRBD1 (6 bases). The CDR3 sequence is 14 residues long. Germline V gives CDR1 LNHDA, CDR2 SQIVND (reference sequence). V lost 2 bases and J lost 5, with 12 bases in between. CDR3 amino acids: CASSIQTGRTEAFF. The CDR3 coding sequence is TGTGCCAGTAGTATACAAACAGGGAGGACTGAAGCTTTCTTT.

The gene calls are TRBV12-3 or TRBV12-4 and TRBJ2-5; D may be TRBD2 (5 bases). The CDR3 loop spans 14 amino acids. The germline V and J ends were trimmed by 2 bases and 2 bases, with 9 bases remaining between them. CDR3 in amino acids: CASSLSRAQETQYF. Here the CDR3 DNA reads TGTGCCAGCAGTTTATCGCGGGCTCAAGAGACCCAGTACTTC.

Ten or more counts support this clonotype. The genes are TRBV19 and TRBJ1-2, with D unresolved. V was clipped by 6 bases and J by 8 bases, with 19 bases between them. The CDR3 is 14 residues long. The germline V gene has CDR1 LNHDA and CDR2 SQIVND (reference sequence). In DNA, the CDR3 is TGTGCCAGTAGCTTAGACTTTCTCCGGAGGGGCTACACCTTC. Translation gives CASSLDFLRRGYTF.

The V gene is TRBV10-3, the J gene TRBJ2-6; TRBD1 agrees at 9 bases. The CDR3 spans 15 residues. CDR1 is ENHRY, CDR2 SYGVKD, per germline. V trimming: 6 bases; J trimming: 1 base; junction bases outside the gene matches: 1. CDR3 in DNA: TGTGCCATCAGCGGGACAGGGTCTGGGGCCAACGTCCTGACTTTC. It codes for CAISGTGSGANVLTF.

This clonotype was recorded many times. The chain carries TRBV29-1 and TRBJ2-7; D uncertain. The germline V gene encodes CDR1 SQVTM and CDR2 ANQGSEA. V was pared by 7 bases and J by 5 bases, with 12 bases between. The CDR3 spans 11 residues. CDR3 in amino acids: CSGTSSDEQYF. The CDR3 nucleotides are TGCAGCGGGACCTCTTCAGACGAGCAGTACTTC.

The V and J genes are TRBV7-6 and TRBJ1-1; no definite D call. The CDR3 spans 13 residues. The germline CDR1 and CDR2 sequences are SGHVS and FNYEAQ. Here the CDR3 reads CHSAPSGHTEAFF. In nucleotides, the CDR3 is TGTCACAGTGCCCCCTCCGGGCACACTGAAGCTTTCTTT.

This clonotype came up once. This could be a read error, since a much larger clone is one nucleotide away. This chain joins TRBV10-3 and TRBJ1-3, with D maybe TRBD1 (5 bases). This CDR3 is 16 amino acids long. The germline CDR1 and CDR2 sequences are ENHRY and SYGVKD. CDR3 sequence: CAISEPQGKAGNTICF. CDR3 bases: TGTGCCATCAGTGAGCCCCAGGGCAAAGCTGGAAACACCATATGTTTT.

V usage is TRBV29-1 and J usage is TRBJ1-2; weak D call: TRBD1 (5 bases). This CDR3 spans 11 amino acids. V was cut by 8 bases and J by 4 bases, with 11 bases left in between. Germline V gene data show CDR1 as SQVTM and CDR2 as ANQGSEA. This chain's CDR3 is CSTADTYGYTF. As DNA, the CDR3 is TGCAGCACCGCGGACACCTATGGCTACACCTTC.

CDR3 in amino acids: CASSPMGLAGGRETQYF. The CDR3 bases are TGTGCCAGCAGTCCAATGGGACTAGCGGGAGGGCGGGAGACCCAGTACTTC. This chain uses TRBV7-8 with TRBJ2-5, with 16 bases identical to TRBD2. CDR3 size: 17 residues. V lost 6 bases, J lost 5 bases, and 9 bases stayed unmatched. Germline V CDR1 and CDR2: SGHVS, FQNEAQ.

The genes are TRBV24-1 and TRBJ2-5, with 14 bases that match TRBD2. V dropped 3 bases and J dropped 4; count of bases not matched to a gene: 9. This CDR3 has 18 residues. The germline V gene has CDR1 KGHDR and CDR2 SFDVKD. CDR3 in amino acids: CATSDTSGTSGRVETQYF. The CDR3 DNA sequence: TGTGCCACCAGTGATACTAGCGGGACTAGCGGGAGAGTAGAGACCCAGTACTTC.

The chain links TRBV7-9 to TRBJ2-7; weak D call: TRBD2 (5 bases). V dropped 5 bases and J dropped 10 bases, with 18 bases sitting between them. The CDR3 contains 13 residues. CDR1 and CDR2 from the germline V gene are SEHNR and FQNEAQ (reference sequence). The CDR3 region is CASSPGVVEAQYF. In DNA, the CDR3 is TGTGCCAGCAGCCCCGGGGTAGTTGAGGCACAGTACTTC.

Concerning this clonotype itself: One base away lies a much larger clone, so this may be a sequencing read error. This chain links TRBV6-5 with TRBJ1-2, with 8 nucleotides matching TRBD1. The V gene's germline CDR1 is MNHEY and CDR2 SVGAGI. This CDR3 region has 12 residues. CDR3 nucleotide sequence: TGTACCAGCAGTTACGACAGGGGAGGCTACACCTTC. Translated: CTSSYDRGGYTF.

This clonotype was detected only a few times. The chain uses TRBV6-2 or TRBV6-3 and TRBJ1-1; D gene unclear. There are 17 residues in the CDR3. Germline CDR1 reads MNHEY; CDR2 reads SVGEGT. V was trimmed by 2 bases and J by 0 bases, leaving 16 bases between them. CDR3 sequence: CASSYVMGGSMNTEAFF. In DNA, the CDR3 is TGTGCCAGCAGTTACGTGATGGGAGGGTCAATGAACACTGAAGCTTTCTTT.

This clonotype occurred a few times. CDR3 DNA: TGTGCCACCAGCGTTAGGGACTACCACACCGGGGAGCTGTTTTTT. Encoded protein: CATSVRDYHTGELFF. The chain has TRBV15 and TRBJ2-2; 7 bases align to TRBD2. Trimming took 5 bases from V and 3 from J; bases not matched to a gene: 6. The V gene's germline CDR1 is LNHNV and CDR2 YYDKDF (reference sequence). The CDR3 runs 15 residues.

The chain combines TRBV7-2 with TRBJ2-2, with unresolved D. The length of the CDR3 is 16 residues. Per the germline V gene, CDR1 is SGHTA and CDR2 is FQGNSA. V was shortened by 5 bases and J by 0 bases, with 13 bases between the two germline ends. CDR3 DNA sequence: TGTGCCAGCAGCGTAGACGAGATTCCGAACACCGGGGAGCTGTTTTTT. It translates to CASSVDEIPNTGELFF.

This chain links TRBV7-8 with TRBJ2-2; 9 bases are a match to TRBD2. Trimming cost V 7 bases and J 3 bases; bases outside gene matches: 9. The germline V gene has CDR1 SGHVS and CDR2 FQNEAQ. This CDR3 is built from 16 residues. DNA for the CDR3: TGTGCCAGCATGGGGCTAGCGGGACGGTACACCGGGGAGCTGTTTTTT. Its translation: CASMGLAGRYTGELFF.

V and J are TRBV7-2 and TRBJ1-1; weak D call: TRBD1 (5 bases). V was trimmed by 1 base and J by 10 bases, leaving 13 bases between them. The CDR3 has 13 residues. Germline V gives CDR1 SGHTA, CDR2 FQGNSA. The CDR3 DNA sequence: TGTGCCAGCAGCTTAGAAGGGGTCGGGGTAGCTTTCTTT. Residues: CASSLEGVGVAFF.